This T cell receptor (beta chain) came from a study of cytomegalovirus exposure and HLA in healthy donors. General study results and limits: Certain indistinguishable V segments, among them TRBV6-2 and TRBV6-3, were excluded. Most subjects had HLA-A and HLA-B alleles reportedly predicted accurately by TCR beta sequences. A later analysis found that most CMV-associated TCR beta chains appeared HLA-restricted. HLA alleles showed associations with 15,000 to 20,000 TCR beta sequences in a later analysis, at a 0.05 false discovery rate.

CDR1 is MDHEN and CDR2 is SYDVKM in the germline V gene. V was pared by 7 bases and J by 9 bases, with 22 bases between. The CDR3 loop spans 15 amino acids. 60 Vbeta and 13 Jbeta primers were used in PCR. Repertoires were generated with immunoSEQ multiplex PCR, while TCRdb's copy carries only in-frame clones and drops some. Its clone listing holds roughly 120,000 clones. Regarding this clone: The antigen remains undetermined.

The genes are TRBV28 and TRBJ2-1; a possible D gene is TRBD2 (6 bases). The sample was PBMCs. The receptor's source is a man aged 18 to 29 in good health and CMV-seronegative. In nucleotides, the CDR3 is TGTGCCAGCACGCTTAAAGGGGATAGGAGGGGTGAGCAGTTCTTC. The encoded protein is CASTLKGDRRGEQFF.